The T cell receptor (beta chain) under discussion was sequenced for a study of metastatic and nonmetastatic thyroid tumors. TCRdb reanalyzed the PCR reads with MiXCR. The sample lists roughly 50,000 clones, approximately 20% occurring once. No patient received treatment before thyroid surgery. The germline CDR1 and CDR2 sequences are MNHNS and SASEGT. The CDR3 is 15 amino acids. Deletions cut 2 bases from V and 13 bases from J, with 18 bases between. Sequenced material: blood. This receptor was obtained from a male donor with papillary thyroid cancer or a benign thyroid nodule (not recorded which). Some clones in this sample may be carry-over from other donors' samples. The V gene is TRBV6-1, the J gene TRBJ1-6; the D is unclear. The DNA of the CDR3 is TGTGCCAGCAGTGAAACGGCAGAGACCTTCTCGCCCCTCCACTTT. This sequence encodes CASSETAETFSPLHF.